This entry concerns a single T cell receptor beta chain. Antigen unknown. The method was immunoSEQ multiplex PCR; TCRdb's version includes in-frame clones alone and lacks a portion of them. The data contain roughly 130,000 clones, just under 90% of them singletons. This sample was taken from a study of cytomegalovirus exposure and HLA in healthy donors. Overall study results and limits: One later analysis, an examination of the 100 to 150 validation repertoires, found that first-cohort TCR clusters tended to co-occur in them. Accounts indicate the classifier identified cytomegalovirus status with strong specificity and sensitivity. Rarity characterized most TCR sequences, yet some public TCRs appeared in many donors. A few chains tied to CMV proved CMV antigen-specific in vitro.

Germline CDR1 is SGHTA and CDR2 is FQGNSA. The ends were cut back, 5 bases at V and 5 bases at J, with 6 bases in the middle. CDR3 size: 11 residues. The chain uses TRBV7-2 and TRBJ2-5; D gene uncertain. This receptor was taken from a man aged 30 to 39 in good health and CMV-seronegative. The specimen was PBMCs. CDR3 DNA: TGTGCCAGCAGCGTCCAGGAGACCCAGTACTTC. Encoded protein: CASSVQETQYF.